The TCR beta chain under discussion was sequenced for a study of cytomegalovirus exposure and HLA in healthy donors. Study observations and caveats: Per a later analysis, about 17,000 TCR beta sequences showed association with HLA alleles at 0.05 false discovery rate. Follow-up analysis later connected one missense variant in DCLRE1C with trimming of TCR beta V- and J-genes. Later, TCR association rates were found to vary by HLA locus, highest for DRB1 and lowest for HLA-C. For most TCR beta V segments, an earlier analysis put the productive rate at about 87% or about 30% of the time.

This CDR3 is built from 14 residues. The junction had 2 bases not matched to a gene; V was cut back by 6 bases and J by 5 bases. Germline-derived CDR1 and CDR2 are MNHEY and SMNVEV (reference sequence). The PCR made use of 60 Vbeta and 13 Jbeta primers. The table came from immunoSEQ multiplex PCR; TCRdb's copy has only in-frame clones and leaves some out. The table shows more than 75,000 clones, with approximately 90% occurring only once. About this clone: Antigen: not known. The sample has other DNA sequences that encode this CDR3 too.

The sequenced material came from PBMCs. This TCR was sampled from a man aged 18 to 29 in good health and CMV-seronegative. The V and J genes are TRBV27 and TRBJ2-1; TRBD2 matches at 12 bases. The CDR3 DNA follows: TGTGCCAGCAGGACTAGCGGGAGCCACAATGAGCAGTTCTTC. This translates into CASRTSGSHNEQFF.